A selection of T cell receptor beta chains follows, all from one sample in a study of post-analysis software for immune sequencing data. Using its own MiXCR run on the PCR reads, TCRdb lists one record per CDR3 protein. The table has approximately 660,000 distinct CDR3 sequences, roughly three fifths seen once. Sequenced material: blood. The receptors stem from a girl aged 2 to 10 with multiple sclerosis. The CDR3 runs from the conserved cysteine through the conserved F or W. Fields, in order: D gene, clone size, J gene, V gene, CDR3 DNA, CDR3 protein. A D gene is named only where the DNA matches it firmly. Only part of the rows carry a size: once, few, many, or a class if the clone is expanded.

TRBD1	.	TRBJ2-6	TRBV5-1	TGCGCCAGCAGCTCCGGGACAGGGCTAACAGGGGCCAACGTCCTGACTTTC	CASSSGTGLTGANVLTF
.	.	TRBJ2-7	TRBV9	TGTGCCAGCAGCCCTTCACAGGACGCCCAGTACTTC	CASSPSQDAQYF
TRBD2	.	TRBJ2-1	TRBV10-3	TGTGCCATCAGTGGATTGACTAGCGGGGTCCACAATGAGCAGTTCTTC	CAISGLTSGVHNEQFF
.	.	TRBJ2-3	TRBV28	TGTGCCAGCAGTCTAGCCTCGGACAGTACAGATACGCAGTATTTT	CASSLASDSTDTQYF
TRBD2	once	TRBJ2-1	TRBV12-3/TRBV12-4	TGTGCCAGCAGTTTCCAAGCGGGGGGGAATATTGATGAGCAGTTCTTC	CASSFQAGGNIDEQFF
.	.	TRBJ2-5	TRBV12-3/TRBV12-4	TGTGCCGGCAGTTTTTACAGCCAAGAGACCCAGTACTTC	CAGSFYSQETQYF
TRBD2	few	TRBJ2-1	TRBV19	TGTGCCAGTAGTATCTCGGGACTAGCGGGGGGTGAGCAGTTCTTC	CASSISGLAGGEQFF
.	.	TRBJ2-5	TRBV28	TGTGCCAGCAGGTCCTTATTATCGAGTATGGAGTGGGAGACCCAGTACTTC	CASRSLLSSMEWETQYF
.	.	TRBJ2-3	TRBV10-1	TGCGCCAGCAGTGACACATTTCGAGATACGCAGTATTTT	CASSDTFRDTQYF
.	few	TRBJ2-1	TRBV7-2	TGTGCCAGCAGCACCGCTGCAGGGATAGAGCAGTTCTTC	CASSTAAGIEQFF
.	once	TRBJ1-6	TRBV25-1	TGTGCCAGCAGTGAAGGAGGGCGGACACCCCTCCACTTT	CASSEGGRTPLHF
.	.	TRBJ2-6	TRBV7-9	TGTGCCAGCAGCATACAGCGCCTGACTTTC	CASSIQRLTF
.	.	TRBJ2-3	TRBV6-4	TGTGCCAGCAGTGAAGGTAGCTACCCAGATACGCAGTATTTT	CASSEGSYPDTQYF
.	.	TRBJ2-1	TRBV3-1	TGTGCCAGCAGCCAAGATGTACTCACGAATGAGCAGTTCTTC	CASSQDVLTNEQFF
.	few	TRBJ2-3	TRBV5-1	TGCGCCAGCAGCCCCACACTGGGTACAGATACGCAGTATTTT	CASSPTLGTDTQYF
.	.	TRBJ1-2	TRBV9	TGTGCCAGCAGCGCACAGGGCTCTGGCTACACCTTC	CASSAQGSGYTF
.	few	TRBJ2-1	TRBV27	TGTGCCAGCAGTCCACCGGGACGGTACAATGAGCAGTTCTTC	CASSPPGRYNEQFF
TRBD2	.	TRBJ2-7	TRBV11-2	TGTGCCAGCAGCTTGATCCTAGCGGGACTCTACGAGCAGTACTTC	CASSLILAGLYEQYF
TRBD2	few	TRBJ2-3	TRBV12-3/TRBV12-4	TGTGCCAGCAGTTCCGGGGGCGGGGGGGTTGATACGCAGTATTTT	CASSSGGGGVDTQYF
.	.	TRBJ2-7	TRBV12-3/TRBV12-4	TGTGCCAGAAGTGCAGACTCCTACGAGCAGTACTTC	CARSADSYEQYF
.	.	TRBJ2-1	TRBV5-5	TGTGCCAGCAGCTCCCGTGGAGGGTCGAATGAGCAGTTCTTC	CASSSRGGSNEQFF
.	.	TRBJ2-1	TRBV21-1	TGTGCCAGCAGCATCTATGGACGGGGGTTCAACAATGAGCAGTTCTTC	CASSIYGRGFNNEQFF
TRBD1	.	TRBJ1-2	TRBV7-2	TGTGCCAGCAGCTTAGACAGGGGGGTCTATGGCTACACCTTC	CASSLDRGVYGYTF